These 25 T cell receptor beta chains share one sample of origin, sequenced in a study of cytomegalovirus exposure and HLA in healthy donors. A multiplex PCR was run with 60 Vbeta primers and 13 Jbeta primers. Data came from immunoSEQ multiplex PCR; TCRdb stores just in-frame clones and leaves some out. The table lists about 130,000 clones, 83% of them singletons. The sample consisted of PBMCs. These receptors all stem from a girl between 2 and 10 years old in good health and CMV-seronegative.

V usage is TRBV14 and J usage is TRBJ2-7; 9 positions agree with TRBD1. The CDR3 covers 15 residues. Trimming at V came to 6 bases and at J to 0 bases, leaving 6 bases not matched to a gene. Germline CDR1 reads SGHDN; CDR2 reads FVKESK. In nucleotides, the CDR3 is TGTGCCAGCAGTAAGACAGGGGGGAACTCCTACGAGCAGTACTTC. Amino acids: CASSKTGGNSYEQYF.

This chain links TRBV5-1 with TRBJ2-3; the match to TRBD2 covers 7 bases. The CDR3 has 16 residues. Germline CDR1 is SGHRS and CDR2 is YFSETQ. J gave up 1 base and V 0 bases, and 5 bases lay outside the gene matches. The CDR3 protein is CASSLASSGGTDTQYF. DNA for the CDR3: TGCGCCAGCAGCTTGGCCTCCAGCGGGGGCACAGATACGCAGTATTTT.

The chain has TRBV19 and TRBJ2-5, with 8 positions matching TRBD1. The germline gives CDR1 LNHDA, CDR2 SQIVND (reference sequence). The CDR3 is made up of 13 amino acids. V shed 6 bases, J shed 5 bases, and the junction held 5 bases outside the gene matches. The DNA for the CDR3 is TGTGCCAGTAGACTGACAGGGGCTGAGACCCAGTACTTC. Translation gives CASRLTGAETQYF.

The J gene is TRBJ1-4, the V gene TRBV5-1; unclear D gene. Germline V gene lookup returns CDR1 SGHRS and CDR2 YFSETQ. The ends were cut back, 4 bases at V and 7 bases at J, with 14 bases in the middle. The length of the CDR3 is 14 residues. CDR3 nucleotides: TGCGCCAGCAGCGGAGGGAGTTTGGGTGAAAAACTGTTTTTT. This codes for CASSGGSLGEKLFF.

The chain combines TRBV10-2 with TRBJ2-5; 8 bases map to TRBD2. Germline values: CDR1 WSHSY, CDR2 SAAADI. There are 13 residues in the CDR3. V shed 8 bases, J shed 3 bases, and the junction held 5 bases outside the gene matches. This chain's CDR3 is CASASGYEETQYF. The CDR3 nucleotides are TGCGCCAGCGCTAGCGGGTACGAAGAGACCCAGTACTTC.

The chain links TRBV15 to TRBJ1-1, with D unclear. Per germline, CDR1 LNHNV and CDR2 YYDKDF (reference sequence). V gave up 4 bases and J gave up 3 bases, with 12 bases separating them. The CDR3 is made up of 14 amino acids. The CDR3 coding sequence is TGTGCCACCAGCATCCGGGGTGGGGACACTGAAGCTTTCTTT. Its translation: CATSIRGGDTEAFF.

This clone came up a few times. The chain links TRBV19 to TRBJ2-6; the D gene is possibly TRBD1 (5 bases). The CDR3 consists of 15 residues. The V and J ends lost 5 bases and 2 bases respectively, with 10 bases between them. Germline V CDR1 and CDR2: LNHDA, SQIVND (reference sequence). DNA for the CDR3: TGTGCCAGTAGTCAACAGGCTCCTGGGGCCAACGTCCTGACTTTC. This translates into CASSQQAPGANVLTF.

V is TRBV10-3 and J is TRBJ2-2; 12 bases align to TRBD2. V shed 3 bases, J shed 7 bases, and the junction held 12 bases outside the gene matches. Germline assignment: CDR1 ENHRY and CDR2 SYGVKD. CDR3 length equals 18 residues. The CDR3 DNA reads TGTGCCATCAGTGACATCTCCAGGGGACTAGCGGGTTTCGGGGAGCTGTTTTTT. Its translation: CAISDISRGLAGFGELFF.

V usage is TRBV5-1 and J usage is TRBJ2-7; 7 bases fit TRBD1. CDR1 SGHRS and CDR2 YFSETQ come from the germline V gene. The trim removed 2 bases at V and 5 bases at J, leaving 7 bases unmatched. This CDR3 is 14 amino acids long. This CDR3 reads CASSFPGQDDEQYF. In nucleotides, the CDR3 is TGCGCCAGCAGCTTCCCAGGACAGGATGACGAGCAGTACTTC.

The chain employs TRBV5-1 and TRBJ1-6; TRBD1 is a possible D gene (6 bases). CDR1 is SGHRS, CDR2 YFSETQ, per germline. The CDR3 is made up of 16 amino acids. The germline V and J ends were trimmed by 4 bases and 9 bases, with 20 bases remaining between them. The CDR3 reads CASSPWIGGAGSPLHF. The CDR3 DNA follows: TGCGCCAGCAGCCCTTGGATTGGGGGGGCGGGTTCACCCCTCCACTTT.

V is TRBV27 and J is TRBJ2-7; 8 bases are shared with TRBD2. This CDR3 contains 13 residues. CDR1 and CDR2 (germline): MNHEY, SMNVEV (reference sequence). V gave up 8 bases and J gave up 0 bases; unmatched junction bases: 3. Here the CDR3 DNA reads TGTGCCAGCCGGGGACTAGACTCCTACGAGCAGTACTTC. It specifies CASRGLDSYEQYF.

V gene TRBV6-4 combines with J gene TRBJ2-3, with 8 bases lining up with TRBD2. Germline CDR1 MRHNA, CDR2 SNTAGT. J lost 0 bases, V lost 5 bases, and 4 bases had no gene match. CDR3 size: 15 residues. CDR3 sequence (DNA): TGTGCCAGCAGTCGGGTAGCGGGGAGCACAGATACGCAGTATTTT. This codes for CASSRVAGSTDTQYF.

The rearrangement joins TRBV7-9 to TRBJ1-2; D possibly corresponds to TRBD1 (6 bases). The CDR3 has 13 residues. The ends were cut back, 10 bases at V and 6 bases at J, with 18 bases in the middle. Per the germline V gene, CDR1 is SEHNR and CDR2 is FQNEAQ (reference sequence). The CDR3 loop is CAIPTGQGNGYTF. CDR3 bases: TGTGCCATCCCGACCGGGCAGGGGAATGGCTACACCTTC.

The chain is built from TRBV5-1 and TRBJ2-1; TRBD2 agrees at 9 bases. Germline assignment: CDR1 SGHRS and CDR2 YFSETQ. J gave up 5 bases and V 9 bases, and 6 bases lay outside the gene matches. The CDR3 has 13 amino acids. The chain's CDR3 is CATGLAGNNEQFF. DNA of the CDR3: TGCGCCACGGGGCTAGCGGGGAACAATGAGCAGTTCTTC.

This clone was seen once. The rearrangement links TRBV29-1 to TRBJ2-5; 8 nucleotides match TRBD1. CDR3 size: 16 residues. CDR1 and CDR2 from the germline V gene are SQVTM and ANQGSEA. V trimming: 1 base; J trimming: 2 bases; junction bases outside the gene matches: 9. CDR3: CSVEVVGTGVQETQYF. The CDR3 DNA follows: TGCAGCGTTGAAGTTGTTGGGACAGGAGTGCAAGAGACCCAGTACTTC.

This sequence joins TRBV7-3 and TRBJ2-7; TRBD2 matches at 8 bases. The CDR3 is 16 amino acids. From germline, CDR1 is SGHTA and CDR2 FQGTGA. V dropped 0 bases and J dropped 7; count of bases not matched to a gene: 11. The CDR3: CASSLTGGGGTGEQYF. The CDR3 DNA reads TGTGCCAGCAGCTTAACGGGTGGCGGGGGGACGGGGGAGCAGTACTTC.

This clone was recorded once. The V and J genes are TRBV2 and TRBJ2-7; D call uncertain. The CDR3 is 15 residues long. V was shortened by 4 bases and J by 7 bases, with 20 bases between the two germline ends. Per germline, CDR1 SNHLY and CDR2 FYNNEI. In nucleotides, the CDR3 is TGTGCCAGCAGTGCCCGGCAGGTCGAAACGAAGGAGCAGTACTTC. Amino acids: CASSARQVETKEQYF. The full variable domain, with the rest looked up from reference TRBV2 and TRBJ2-7, is EPEVTQTPSHQVTQMGQEVILRCVPISNHLYFYWYRQILGQKVEFLVSFYNNEISEKSEIFDDQFSVERPDGSNFTLKIRSTKLEDSAMYFCASSARQVETKEQYFGPGTRLTVT.

This clone was found a few times. The V gene is TRBV18, the J gene TRBJ1-3, with 7 bases lining up with TRBD1. Germline V gene data show CDR1 as KGHSH and CDR2 as LQKENI. Germline trimming cut 3 bases from V and 3 bases from J; bases unmatched to any gene: 11. The length of the CDR3 is 17 residues. CDR3 bases: TGTGCCAGCTCACCCTTCGCTAAGGGGGCGTTTGGAAACACCATATATTTT. Translation: CASSPFAKGAFGNTIYF.

This clone came up a few times. This chain uses TRBV6-5 with TRBJ2-7; unclear D gene. Trimming removed 5 bases at V and 2 bases at J, with 10 bases between. CDR3 length: 13 amino acids. Germline assignment: CDR1 MNHEY and CDR2 SVGAGI. CDR3 sequence (DNA): TGTGCCAGCAGTGTAAACGGTCCCTACGAGCAGTACTTC. Translated: CASSVNGPYEQYF.

The chain couples TRBV5-4 to TRBJ1-2; D gene uncertain. The CDR3 is made up of 14 amino acids. The V and J ends lost 0 bases and 3 bases respectively, with 9 bases between them. Germline CDR1 reads SGHNT; CDR2 reads YYREEE (reference sequence). CDR3 coding DNA: TGTGCCAGCAGCTTGGCCGGGTTGTACTATGGCTACACCTTC. This sequence encodes CASSLAGLYYGYTF.

The DNA of the CDR3 is TGTGCCAGCAGTGATATTAGCGAGCAGTACTTC. Amino acid sequence: CASSDISEQYF. The gene calls are TRBV6-1 and TRBJ2-7; D unresolved. Germline CDR1 MNHNS, CDR2 SASEGT. The V end was cut by 3 bases, the J end by 6 bases, with 6 bases between. This CDR3 comprises 11 residues.

This chain links TRBV10-3 with TRBJ2-3; D uncertain. V gave up 3 bases and J gave up 4 bases, with 5 bases separating them. Germline CDR1 and CDR2: ENHRY and SYGVKD. CDR3 size: 12 residues. The CDR3 nucleotides are TGTGCCATCAGTGAACTCCCAGATACGCAGTATTTT. It yields the protein CAISELPDTQYF.

In the case of this clone: Different DNA sequences within this sample yield the same CDR3. The chain uses TRBV27 and TRBJ2-7; TRBD1 aligns across 10 bases. J gave up 5 bases and V 6 bases, and 7 bases lay outside the gene matches. CDR1 and CDR2 from the germline V gene are MNHEY and SMNVEV (reference sequence). The CDR3 consists of 14 residues. DNA for the CDR3: TGTGCCAGCAGCTCCCTCGACAGGGGGCACGAGCAGTACTTC. Protein sequence: CASSSLDRGHEQYF.

The V gene is TRBV5-1, the J gene TRBJ1-2, with TRBD1 matching over 8 bases. There are 15 residues in the CDR3. Germline V gives CDR1 SGHRS, CDR2 YFSETQ. V lost 4 bases, J lost 7 bases, and 12 bases stayed unmatched. The CDR3 nucleotides are TGCGCCAGCAGCCCAGGGACAGGCCTCTATGGTGGCTACACCTTC. Translation gives CASSPGTGLYGGYTF.

This clone was observed a few times. The CDR3 DNA reads as TGCGCCAGCAGTGAGGTGGCAGGGGGAAACACTGAAGCTTTCTTT. This encodes CASSEVAGGNTEAFF. The chain recombines TRBV10-2 with TRBJ1-1; 7 nucleotides match TRBD1. The CDR3 spans 15 residues. After removal of 2 bases from V and 2 bases from J, the junction contained 5 bases not matched to a gene. Germline assignment: CDR1 WSHSY and CDR2 SAAADI.